This T cell receptor beta chain came from a study of cytomegalovirus exposure and HLA in healthy donors (dated by TCRdb to about 2017). About the study as a whole: An earlier analysis of roughly 500 of the donors reported 276 Gb of sequence data and 117 million unique TCR beta sequences obtained from around 170 million T cells. An early release covering over 500 HLA-typed donors comprised about 300 gigabases of sequencing data and approximately 80 million unique TCR sequences. The genetic ancestry cluster associated with self-reported Caucasian donors included over 65% of the roughly 380 genotyped donors. The aim of the study was to test whether cataloging public T cell receptors could identify signatures of past pathogen exposure. The study used immunosequencing to profile the T cell repertoires of 666 subjects and linked those repertoires to cytomegalovirus serostatus. In addition to the first cohort of around 670 subjects, a separate validation cohort of around 110 different subjects was used. High-throughput TCR immunosequencing, statistical association of individual TCRs with disease status, and machine learning were combined to predict cytomegalovirus infection status. A later analysis re-analyzed previously published TCR beta repertoires from 660 or so donors and added high-resolution HLA genotyping to study TCR occurrence patterns. Rather than using new phenotypic data, the later analysis identified candidate immune exposures from TCR beta sequences and from how often those sequences occurred across donors. An earlier analysis of fewer than 750 of the donors used high-throughput TCR beta sequencing to judge whether each TCR beta V gene segment behaved as functional or pseudogenic. Alongside the repertoire data, information on donor age, sex, ethnicity and CMV serostatus was compiled. Genome-wide SNP genotypes for about 65% of the 666 donors were used in a later genetic analysis, which treated that subset as a discovery cohort. Every repertoire in the discovery cohort had been generated on one and the same sequencing platform. Class I and class II HLA loci were covered by the typing at four-digit resolution. The number of typed donors differed by locus: about 620-640 for A, B, C, DRB1 and DQB1; approximately 530 for DQA1; roughly 600 for DPA1; and approximately 450 for DPB1. Because of strong linkage in the cohort, roughly five DR-DQ haplotypes were treated as single units for association and clustering. Among 350 to 400 genotyped donors of the cohort, an average of approximately 240,000 unique TCR beta nucleotide sequences were sequenced per donor, around 20% of them non-productive. Overall study outcomes, separate from this receptor: A further reported finding was that TCR beta sequences accurately predicted the HLA-A and HLA-B alleles for most subjects in the first cohort. Correlated functional status among segregating V segments might be attributable to linkage disequilibrium, but an unknown experimental factor could not be ruled out. According to a later genetic analysis, donors in an Asian-associated ancestry cluster had fewer N-insertions in productive TCRs than the approximately 630-donor mean. In an earlier analysis of 587 of the donors, most TCR beta V segments were observed in productive rearrangements about 87% or about 30% of the time, broadly matching IMGT annotations. The authors suggested that the approach could potentially be extended to other disease states and immunological phenotypes. In this cohort, only TCR beta chains were sequenced, and detectable features were limited by the absence of alpha or paired-chain data. Three of the identified cytomegalovirus-associated TCR beta chains were confirmed in vitro to be specific for cytomegalovirus antigens. Sequencing depth was assumed to be roughly uniform across donors in the presence/absence analyses, though that assumption may not hold. The classifier was reported to diagnose cytomegalovirus status with high specificity and sensitivity in both the original cohort and the validation cohort. In a later analysis, about 17,000 TCR beta sequences were associated with specific HLA alleles at a false discovery rate of 0.05. Because the 87-base-pair reads could not distinguish some IMGT-functional V segments, including TRBV6-2 and TRBV6-3, those segments were excluded. According to a later analysis, parvovirus B19, influenza, CMV and Epstein-Barr virus appeared linked to several top co-occurrence clusters. The sequencing pipeline was judged likely to have produced a cluster of highly shared sequence variants as a technical artifact. Most TCR sequences were observed very rarely across donors, whereas some public TCRs were present in many individuals. In a later analysis, TCR association rates were found to vary across HLA loci, with the most associated TCRs seen for DRB1 alleles and the fewest for HLA-C alleles. V-gene and J-gene trimming of TCR beta chains was associated with a missense DCLRE1C variant in a later genetic analysis, and the association was replicated in an independent cohort. Immune exposure information for the cohort was limited to CMV serostatus. Assigning TCR associations to individual alleles was difficult when HLA alleles, especially DR and DQ, strongly co-occurred. The study gave a list of 150 to 200 TCR beta chains associated with cytomegalovirus. The earlier analysis of 587 of the donors excluded roughly 16 rarely observed V segments, including chromosome 9 orphons, because counts were too low. A later analysis found that most CMV-associated TCR beta chains appeared HLA-restricted, with HLA associations seemingly driven largely by CMV exposure. Because some donors lacked HLA typing at each locus, the association tests relied only on the typed subset. A later analysis found that HLA-associated TCR beta chains were more clonally expanded and had lower generation probabilities than equally common non-associated chains.

For this clone: The antigen this receptor binds is unknown. Base qualities are not recorded, but no much larger clone differs from it by a single base.

From V the trimming removes 4 bases and from J it removes 3 bases, while the gene matches leave 8 bases of the junction unaccounted for. The CDR3, cysteine through phenylalanine, is 15 amino acids long. This entry keeps only the CDR3 DNA: 45 bases, framed from base 1. Taken from the germline V gene, the CDR1 and CDR2 loops are KGHSH and LQKENI. The cohort was made up of approximately 670 healthy bone marrow donors. Cohort members were all nominally healthy when sampled, although unrecorded immune exposures were likely present. The donor tested CMV seropositive and was one of the 289 seropositive cohort members. Every donor gave a peripheral blood sample, and the peripheral blood mononuclear cells from that sample were used for TCR beta sequencing. Genomic DNA was extracted from the blood cell samples with the Qiagen DNeasy Blood Extraction Kit. To prepare the library, the immunoSEQ multiplex PCR assay was applied. A mixture of 60 forward primers for TCR Vbeta segments and 13 reverse primers for TCR Jbeta segments was used in the multiplex PCR. The CDR3 region of rearranged TCR beta genes was amplified from genomic DNA by a multiplex PCR assay. On the Illumina HiSeq System, the amplified TCR beta libraries were sequenced as 87-base-pair reads. Regarding the original processing steps: A later analysis counted about 82 million unique TCR beta chains across the 666 repertoires, and roughly 10 million of these chains were shared by at least two donors. Raw reads were error-corrected and collapsed into unique sequences with a nearest-neighbor algorithm that merged closely related sequences to remove PCR and sequencing errors. Alignment of CDR3 sequences to IMGT reference sequences was used to assign V, D and J gene segments. Each retained sequence needed at least a six-nucleotide match to both a V gene segment and a J gene segment. A rearrangement was called productive if the CDR3 had no stop codons and remained in frame with V and J, and every other rearrangement was called non-productive. Following IMGT convention, CDR3 was defined as the stretch from the second conserved V-encoded cysteine to the conserved J-encoded phenylalanine. The earlier analysis of some 600 of the donors excluded sequences that lacked an unambiguous match to a single V gene segment. In an earlier analysis of 587 of the donors, V segments were called functional above 56.7% productive rearrangements and were called segregating when the between-donor standard deviation exceeded 5%. A statistical classification framework was developed to diagnose cytomegalovirus status using the catalog of TCR beta chain sequences. V and J gene assignment, in a later analysis, came from comparing TCR nucleotide sequences with IMGT/GENE-DB human TR gene sequences. The TCRdist pipeline was used in a later analysis to assign CDR3 sequences and most-parsimonious VDJ recombination scenarios. In a later analysis, every TCR beta chain was defined by the combination of its CDR3 amino acid sequence and its V-gene family, and reads without a unique V-gene family were dropped. A later analysis removed roughly 590 highly shared, low-generation-probability nucleotide sequences to deal with suspected cross-contamination and a sequencing artifact. For each public chain, a later analysis derived a clonal expansion index from normalized ranks of inferred template counts within each repertoire. Generation probabilities in a later analysis came from a VDJ recombination model fitted to out-of-frame rearrangements, and those results were checked against IGoR. In a later analysis, hypergeometric tests were used to score TCR-TCR, TCR-HLA and TCR-CMV co-occurrence, with a repertoire-size bias correction applied to TCR pairs. In a later analysis, false discovery rates were estimated by permuting HLA or CMV assignments 20 times. In a later analysis, co-occurring TCRs were grouped using DBSCAN, with TCRdist sequence similarity added in when clustering inside HLA-allele-positive subsets. Repertoires with fewer than 30,000 or more than 120,000 public chains, plus five repertoires with anomalous nucleotide sharing, were excluded from co-occurrence clustering. The table was pulled from immuneACCESS by TCRdb, which kept in-frame rearrangements only. Such tables lose some clones; where checked, under half of the loss comes from unresolved V genes, and the rest has no known cause. For V, J and clone size, that table is used; D and trimming come from the DNA. The sample contains about 110,000 clones, more than 70% of them found a single time. Around 2.9% of the sample rests with the top ten.

This clonotype was sampled from a woman in her sixties or seventies in good health and CMV-seropositive. Sequenced sample: PBMCs. The sequence joins TRBV18 to TRBJ2-7, and 8 junction bases match TRBD1. CDR3 region: CASSLLDRDLYEQYF. The DNA is TGTGCCAGCTCACTTCTGGACAGGGATCTCTACGAGCAGTACTTC.